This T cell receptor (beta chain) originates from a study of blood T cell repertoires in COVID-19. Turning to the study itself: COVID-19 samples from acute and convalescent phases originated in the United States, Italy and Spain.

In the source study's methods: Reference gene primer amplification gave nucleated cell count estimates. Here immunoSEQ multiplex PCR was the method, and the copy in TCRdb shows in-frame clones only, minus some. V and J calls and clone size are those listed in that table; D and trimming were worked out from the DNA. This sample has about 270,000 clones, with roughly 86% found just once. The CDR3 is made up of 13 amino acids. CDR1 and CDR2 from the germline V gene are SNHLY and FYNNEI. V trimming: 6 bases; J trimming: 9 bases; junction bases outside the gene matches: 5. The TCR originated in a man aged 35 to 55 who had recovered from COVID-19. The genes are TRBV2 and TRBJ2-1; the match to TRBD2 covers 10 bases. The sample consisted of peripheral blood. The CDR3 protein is CASSLAGVAEQFF. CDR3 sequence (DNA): TGTGCCAGCAGCCTAGCGGGAGTGGCTGAGCAGTTCTTC.